A single sample gave rise to the 29 T cell receptor beta chains below, sequenced in a study of blood T cell repertoires in COVID-19. Here immunoSEQ multiplex PCR was the method, and the copy in TCRdb shows in-frame clones only, minus some. The table records approximately 89,000 clones, about four fifths of them present only once. Sequencing input: peripheral blood. The source is a man between 65 and 79 years old with COVID-19, enrolled during active disease.

This sequence joins TRBV28 and TRBJ1-1; 7 nucleotides match TRBD1. The CDR3 spans 13 residues. V gave up 5 bases and J gave up 7 bases; unmatched junction bases: 7. CDR1 MDHEN and CDR2 SYDVKM come from the germline V gene. The CDR3 protein is CASSETGYNEAFF. CDR3 DNA sequence: TGTGCCAGCAGTGAGACAGGGTACAATGAAGCTTTCTTT.

This clone was seen ten or more times. The gene calls are TRBV2 and TRBJ2-3, with TRBD2 identical over 8 bases. Germline CDR1 is SNHLY and CDR2 is FYNNEI. V gave up 2 bases and J gave up 5 bases; unmatched junction bases: 9. CDR3 length: 16 amino acids. The CDR3 region has the DNA TGTGCCAGCAGTGAAATGAGTAGCGGGATGGGAGATACGCAGTATTTT. This sequence encodes CASSEMSSGMGDTQYF.

The chain's CDR3 is CASSYSGSRWTEAFF. DNA of the CDR3: TGTGCCAGCAGTTATAGCGGGAGCCGGTGGACTGAAGCTTTCTTT. The gene calls are TRBV6-2 or TRBV6-3 and TRBJ1-1; the D is unclear. Trimming left V 3 bases short and J 5 bases short, with 16 bases between. This CDR3 is built from 15 residues. From germline, CDR1 is MNHEY and CDR2 SVGEGT.

This clone has a handful of counts. The chain couples TRBV7-3 to TRBJ2-1; 12 nucleotides line up with TRBD2. Germline CDR1 and CDR2: SGHTA and FQGTGA. Germline trimming cut 4 bases from V and 9 bases from J; bases unmatched to any gene: 10. This CDR3 is built from 16 residues. CDR3 loop: CASSSTTSGGLVEQFF. The CDR3 DNA sequence: TGTGCCAGCAGCTCGACCACTAGCGGGGGGCTCGTTGAGCAGTTCTTC.

The V call is TRBV28, the J call TRBJ2-5, with 10 bases lining up with TRBD1. This CDR3 comprises 16 residues. CDR1 is MDHEN, CDR2 SYDVKM, per germline. Germline trimming cut 5 bases from V and 0 bases from J; bases unmatched to any gene: 6. The CDR3 sequence: CASSTPGQGYQETQYF. The CDR3 nucleotides read TGTGCCAGCAGTACCCCGGGACAGGGGTACCAAGAGACCCAGTACTTC.

This chain connects TRBV9 to TRBJ2-1; 7 nucleotides line up with TRBD2. Germline V gives CDR1 SGDLS, CDR2 YYNGEE. The length of the CDR3 is 15 residues. V dropped 4 bases and J dropped 4; count of bases not matched to a gene: 8. This CDR3 is CASSRGDGRYNEQFF. The CDR3 DNA reads TGTGCCAGCAGCCGGGGGGACGGACGATACAATGAGCAGTTCTTC.

This clone was observed a handful of times. The CDR3: CASSLVRGGEAFF. DNA of the CDR3: TGTGCCAGCAGCTTAGTCAGGGGCGGTGAAGCTTTCTTT. J is TRBJ1-1 and V is TRBV7-9; D possibly corresponds to TRBD1 (6 bases). CDR1 and CDR2 from the germline V gene are SEHNR and FQNEAQ (reference sequence). V was trimmed by 1 base and J by 7 bases, leaving 10 bases between them. The CDR3 spans 13 residues.

The chain combines TRBV7-2 with TRBJ1-2, with D possibly matching TRBD1 (5 bases). CDR1 and CDR2 (germline): SGHTA, FQGNSA. The ends were cut back, 2 bases at V and 3 bases at J, with 19 bases in the middle. The CDR3 length is 17 residues. The CDR3: CASSLRQSQLGYYGYTF. In nucleotides, the CDR3 is TGTGCCAGCAGCTTAAGACAGAGCCAACTCGGCTACTATGGCTACACCTTC.

This sequence joins TRBV9 and TRBJ1-1; 9 nucleotides match TRBD1. J lost 10 bases, V lost 0 bases, and 16 bases had no gene match. The CDR3 spans 17 residues. Germline V gives CDR1 SGDLS, CDR2 YYNGEE. CDR3 sequence (DNA): TGTGCCAGCAGCGTAGGTTGGGGAACAGGGGGCGTAGGTGGAGCTTTCTTT. Translated: CASSVGWGTGGVGGAFF.

The chain joins TRBV6-6 to TRBJ1-6; D may be TRBD1 (5 bases). Germline V gene lookup returns CDR1 MNHNY and CDR2 SVGAGI (reference sequence). V was shortened by 4 bases and J by 4 bases, with 11 bases between the two germline ends. The CDR3 covers 15 residues. CDR3 in amino acids: CASSSRQSYNSPLHF. CDR3 sequence (DNA): TGTGCCAGCAGTTCGAGACAGTCTTATAATTCACCCCTCCACTTT.

The chain links TRBV6-4 to TRBJ1-5; D uncertain. CDR1 and CDR2 (germline): MRHNA, SNTAGT. Trimming cost V 3 bases and J 10 bases, with 13 bases left between them. The CDR3 is 13 residues long. This CDR3 is CASSETRLSPQHF. CDR3 bases: TGTGCCAGCAGTGAAACCAGGTTATCACCCCAGCATTTT.

This rearrangement joins TRBV29-1 to TRBJ1-4; D unclear. V was cut by 3 bases and J by 4 bases, with 9 bases left in between. CDR1 SQVTM and CDR2 ANQGSEA come from the germline V gene. There are 13 residues in the CDR3. The CDR3 DNA follows: TGCAGCGTTGAGGCAAGTGGTAATGAAAAACTGTTTTTT. Translated, it gives CSVEASGNEKLFF.

The J gene is TRBJ2-7, the V gene TRBV3-1 (or the pseudogene TRBV3-2); possibly TRBD2 for D (5 bases). This CDR3 has 13 amino acids. CDR1 is LGHDT, CDR2 YNNKEL, per germline (reference sequence). V was shortened by 0 bases and J by 7 bases, with 10 bases between the two germline ends. CDR3 residues: CASSQELAREQYF. CDR3 in DNA: TGTGCCAGCAGCCAAGAATTAGCGAGAGAGCAGTACTTC.

The chain links TRBV6-5 to TRBJ1-1; D remains unclear. Germline V CDR1 and CDR2: MNHEY, SVGAGI. V shed 6 bases and J shed 11 bases, with 10 bases lying between them. This CDR3 spans 10 amino acids. The CDR3 nucleotides are TGTGCCAGCAGGGAGGAATCGGCTTTCTTT. Its translation is CASREESAFF.

In nucleotides, the CDR3 is TGTGCCAGCAGCTTTGAACAGGGTGGGGATACGCAGTATTTT. Its translation is CASSFEQGGDTQYF. This rearrangement joins TRBV11-1 to TRBJ2-3; tentative D call: TRBD1 (6 bases). Deletions cut 3 bases from V and 6 bases from J, with 13 bases between. Germline V gives CDR1 SGHAT, CDR2 FQDESV (reference sequence). The CDR3 length is 14 residues.

This chain joins TRBV7-2 and TRBJ1-4, with D uncertain. The CDR3 is 16 residues long. V lost 1 base to trimming and J lost 1 base, with 10 bases between them. Germline CDR1 reads SGHTA; CDR2 reads FQGNSA. In nucleotides, the CDR3 is TGTGCCAGCAGCTTAGTCGGGAGGGTAACTAATGAAAAACTGTTTTTT. This encodes CASSLVGRVTNEKLFF.

The rearrangement uses TRBV9 and TRBJ2-1; TRBD2 is a possible D gene (6 bases). CDR3 size: 16 residues. Germline V gene sequence: CDR1 SGDLS, CDR2 YYNGEE. Deletions cut 3 bases from V and 7 bases from J, with 20 bases between. Written as DNA, the CDR3 is TGTGCCAGCAGCGGCCGGGGAGCGGGCCCTAGGAATGAGCAGTTCTTC. Translating it yields CASSGRGAGPRNEQFF.

The chain is built from TRBV6-5 and TRBJ2-5; 7 nucleotides align to TRBD2. The V gene's germline CDR1 is MNHEY and CDR2 SVGAGI. The J segment lost 4 bases and the V segment lost 6 bases, leaving 8 bases of the junction unmatched. The CDR3 length is 14 residues. The CDR3 bases are TGTGCCAGCAGGATAAACTGGGGGGGAGAGACCCAGTACTTC. This codes for CASRINWGGETQYF.

The gene calls are TRBV5-1 and TRBJ2-1; D gene ambiguous. CDR3 length: 17 amino acids. Between the trimmed V and J ends, which lost 5 bases and 0 bases, there was a span of 18 bases. Germline CDR1 SGHRS, CDR2 YFSETQ. DNA of the CDR3: TGCGCCAGCAGATTGATGGGCAGTCTAAGCTCCTACAATGAGCAGTTCTTC. Amino acid sequence: CASRLMGSLSSYNEQFF. The whole variable domain, remainder taken from reference TRBV5-1 and TRBJ2-1, is KAGVTQTPRYLIKTRGQQVTLSCSPISGHRSVSWYQQTPGQGLQFLFEYFSETQRNKGNFPGRFSGRQFSNSRSEMNVSTLELGDSALYLCASRLMGSLSSYNEQFFGPGTRLTVL.

The rearrangement joins TRBV9 to TRBJ2-2; perhaps TRBD1 as D (6 bases). The ends were cut back, 4 bases at V and 3 bases at J, with 13 bases in the middle. The CDR3 length is 15 residues. In germline, CDR1 is SGDLS, CDR2 YYNGEE. The CDR3 here is CASSPPDSYTGELFF. For the CDR3, the DNA is TGTGCCAGCAGCCCCCCGGACAGTTACACCGGGGAGCTGTTTTTT. The full variable domain, completed using reference TRBV9 and TRBJ2-2, is DSGVTQTPKHLITATGQRVTLRCSPRSGDLSVYWYQQSLDQGLQFLIQYYNGEERAKGNILERFSAQQFPDLHSELNLSSLELGDSALYFCASSPPDSYTGELFFGEGSRLTVL.

CDR3 protein: CASSLRGGTGNEQYF. CDR3 nucleotide sequence: TGTGCCAGCAGTTTAAGGGGCGGGACGGGGAACGAGCAGTACTTC. The chain links TRBV27 to TRBJ2-7; perhaps TRBD2 as D (6 bases). There are 15 residues in the CDR3. V was shortened by 2 bases and J by 5 bases, with 16 bases between the two germline ends. Germline V gene data show CDR1 as MNHEY and CDR2 as SMNVEV (reference sequence).

The genes are TRBV7-2 and TRBJ2-5; D perhaps matches TRBD1 (5 bases). Germline CDR1 is SGHTA and CDR2 is FQGNSA. The CDR3 is made up of 15 amino acids. V lost 4 bases to trimming and J lost 4 bases, with 16 bases between them. The CDR3 loop is CASSSQGAETETQYF. As DNA, the CDR3 is TGTGCCAGCAGCTCGCAGGGCGCCGAGACAGAGACCCAGTACTTC.

The V gene is TRBV6-5, the J gene TRBJ1-2; 8 bases are a match to TRBD1. Germline lookup yields CDR1 MNHEY and CDR2 SVGAGI. The length of the CDR3 is 14 residues. V gave up 6 bases and J gave up 5 bases; unmatched junction bases: 8. CDR3 sequence reads: CASRTGQGGYGYTF. The CDR3 nucleotides are TGTGCCAGCAGGACCGGACAGGGCGGATATGGCTACACCTTC.

The genes are TRBV2 and TRBJ1-6; D possibly corresponds to TRBD1 (6 bases). Trimming left V 7 bases short and J 9 bases short, with 19 bases between. This CDR3 comprises 15 residues. Germline V gives CDR1 SNHLY, CDR2 FYNNEI. DNA of the CDR3: TGTGCCAGCAAGTTAGGTCGGGACACCAGTTCACCCCTCCACTTT. Encoded protein: CASKLGRDTSSPLHF.

J is TRBJ2-3 and V is TRBV10-1; unclear D gene. Germline assignment: CDR1 WNHNN and CDR2 SYGVQD (reference sequence). V was shortened by 3 bases and J by 6 bases, with 16 bases between the two germline ends. This CDR3 contains 15 residues. The CDR3 DNA is TGCGCCAGCAGTGAATATCACCCGCTCGGGGATACGCAGTATTTT. This codes for CASSEYHPLGDTQYF.

This chain joins TRBV6-5 and TRBJ2-1, with a weak D call TRBD2 (6 bases). Trimming pared 0 bases from V and 1 base from J, leaving 10 bases between. The CDR3 extends over 16 amino acids. Germline CDR1 reads MNHEY; CDR2 reads SVGAGI. CDR3 DNA: TGTGCCAGCAGTTACTCGGCAGGGAGGTCCTACAATGAGCAGTTCTTC. This encodes CASSYSAGRSYNEQFF.

The chain couples TRBV4-2 to TRBJ1-3; D is unclear. Germline assignment: CDR1 LGHNA and CDR2 YNFKEQ. This CDR3 is built from 15 residues. V was cut by 4 bases and J by 0 bases, with 10 bases left in between. CDR3 DNA sequence: TGTGCCAGCAGCCCCACAGCTCTCTCTGGAAACACCATATATTTT. It codes for CASSPTALSGNTIYF.

The chain employs TRBV6-5 and TRBJ2-7; 8 bases match TRBD1. Germline lookup yields CDR1 MNHEY and CDR2 SVGAGI. V gave up 2 bases and J gave up 3 bases; unmatched junction bases: 6. The CDR3 length is 15 residues. The CDR3 DNA sequence: TGTGCCAGCAGTTACGCCGGGACAGGAGGCTACGAGCAGTACTTC. Its protein is CASSYAGTGGYEQYF.

The chain joins TRBV6-5 to TRBJ2-7; 8 nucleotides match TRBD1. CDR3 size: 14 residues. J lost 7 bases, V lost 4 bases, and 9 bases had no gene match. Germline CDR1 reads MNHEY; CDR2 reads SVGAGI. The CDR3 is CASSLPGGGGEQYF. The CDR3 DNA reads as TGTGCCAGCAGTTTGCCAGGGGGCGGAGGTGAGCAGTACTTC.